The 15 T cell receptor beta chains below come from one sample, sequenced in a study of blood T cell repertoires in COVID-19. The method was immunoSEQ multiplex PCR; TCRdb's version includes in-frame clones alone and lacks a portion of them. The sample carries a few hundred thousand clones, over 75% recorded once. The specimen sequenced was PBMCs or T cells enriched from blood (not recorded which). The receptors were sampled from a woman between 25 and 40 years old who had recovered from COVID-19.

The J gene is TRBJ1-5, the V gene TRBV19, with 7 bases that match TRBD1. CDR1 is LNHDA and CDR2 is SQIVND in the germline V gene (reference sequence). This CDR3 region has 16 residues. V shed 0 bases and J 2 bases; nucleotides not matched to a gene: 4. The CDR3, as DNA: TGTGCCAGTAGTATAGACGGACAGGTGGGCAATCAGCCCCAGCATTTT. Translated, it gives CASSIDGQVGNQPQHF.

This chain uses TRBV24-1 with TRBJ2-1; D is unresolved. Trimming pared 4 bases from V and 8 bases from J, leaving 5 bases between. The CDR3 length is 11 residues. The germline V gene has CDR1 KGHDR and CDR2 SFDVKD. This CDR3 reads CATSDRHEQFF. The CDR3, as DNA: TGTGCCACCAGTGACAGGCATGAGCAGTTCTTC.

The CDR3 DNA reads as TGTGCCAGCAGCGTAGACGACAGGGGGGACACCGGGGAGCTGTTTTTT. Its protein product is CASSVDDRGDTGELFF. This chain connects TRBV9 to TRBJ2-2; 9 bases line up with TRBD1. CDR3 length: 16 amino acids. Germline V CDR1 and CDR2: SGDLS, YYNGEE. Trimming took 0 bases from V and 3 from J; bases not matched to a gene: 3.

The chain employs TRBV7-2 and TRBJ2-3; D not certain. There are 15 residues in the CDR3. V was cut by 5 bases and J by 0 bases, with 12 bases left in between. Germline V gene data show CDR1 as SGHTA and CDR2 as FQGNSA. CDR3 coding DNA: TGTGCCAGCAGCCGTGACAACCCAAGCACAGATACGCAGTATTTT. Translated: CASSRDNPSTDTQYF.

This sequence joins TRBV6-6 and TRBJ1-2, with D tentatively TRBD1 (6 bases). CDR1 is MNHNY, CDR2 SVGAGI, per germline (reference sequence). The V gene lost 2 bases and the J gene lost 6 bases, with 13 bases spanning the gap. This CDR3 has 14 amino acids. The CDR3: CASSYDRPRHGYTF. The CDR3 nucleotides are TGTGCCAGCAGTTACGACAGGCCAAGGCATGGCTACACCTTC.

The chain joins TRBV27 to TRBJ2-3; TRBD2 is a possible D gene (6 bases). Trimming took 5 bases from V and 0 from J, leaving 9 bases between them. Germline values: CDR1 MNHEY, CDR2 SMNVEV (reference sequence). The CDR3 runs 14 residues. The CDR3 protein is CASSVRGSTDTQYF. The CDR3, as DNA: TGTGCCAGCAGTGTGCGGGGTAGCACAGATACGCAGTATTTT.

V gene TRBV29-1 combines with J gene TRBJ2-2; no clear D. The CDR3 is 13 amino acids. Deletions cut 2 bases from V and 0 bases from J, with 4 bases between. CDR1 is SQVTM, CDR2 ANQGSEA, per germline. CDR3 region: CSVEQANTGELFF. Here the CDR3 DNA reads TGCAGCGTTGAACAGGCGAACACCGGGGAGCTGTTTTTT.

The V and J genes are TRBV7-9 and TRBJ1-2; 8 bases fit TRBD1. CDR1 is SEHNR and CDR2 is FQNEAQ in the germline V gene (reference sequence). After removal of 5 bases from V and 5 bases from J, the junction contained 10 bases not matched to a gene. There are 15 residues in the CDR3. CDR3 region: CASSPGGAGWYGYTF. CDR3 in DNA: TGTGCCAGCAGCCCAGGGGGCGCCGGGTGGTATGGCTACACCTTC.

The chain employs TRBV7-9 and TRBJ1-5; TRBD1 is a possible D gene (6 bases). Looked up from germline, CDR1 is SEHNR and CDR2 is FQNEAQ (reference sequence). The ends were cut back, 6 bases at V and 3 bases at J, with 12 bases in the middle. This CDR3 is built from 14 residues. The CDR3 sequence is CASRHEGVNQPQHF. DNA of the CDR3: TGTGCCAGCAGGCACGAGGGGGTCAATCAGCCCCAGCATTTT. The variable domain in full, completed from reference TRBV7-9 and TRBJ1-5, reads DTGVSQNPRHKITKRGQNVTFRCDPISEHNRLYWYRQTLGQGPEFLTYFQNEAQLEKSRLLSDRFSAERPKGSFSTLEIQRTEQGDSAMYLCASRHEGVNQPQHFGDGTRLSIL.

The rearrangement joins TRBV3-1 (or the pseudogene TRBV3-2) to TRBJ1-3, with D maybe TRBD1 (5 bases). V was cut by 4 bases and J by 3 bases, with 13 bases left in between. The germline V gene encodes CDR1 LGHDT and CDR2 YNNKEL (reference sequence). The CDR3 is 15 residues long. CDR3: CASSLISGGGNTIYF. The CDR3 nucleotides are TGTGCCAGCAGCCTAATATCGGGGGGTGGAAACACCATATATTTT.

The chain combines TRBV6-6 with TRBJ1-2; D is ambiguous. V was pared by 4 bases and J by 3 bases, with 9 bases between. Germline V gene lookup returns CDR1 MNHNY and CDR2 SVGAGI (reference sequence). The CDR3 covers 13 residues. DNA for the CDR3: TGTGCCAGCAGTTGGGCCGGGGACTATGGCTACACCTTC. Translating gives CASSWAGDYGYTF.

This clone turned up a few times. The chain has TRBV5-6 and TRBJ1-1; 7 nucleotides match TRBD1. The germline CDR1 and CDR2 sequences are SGHDT and YYEEEE. The length of the CDR3 is 14 residues. Trimming at V came to 1 base and at J to 3 bases, leaving 3 bases not matched to a gene. CDR3 in amino acids: CASSLRGRYTEAFF. CDR3 nucleotide sequence: TGTGCCAGCAGCTTGAGGGGGCGCTACACTGAAGCTTTCTTT.

The chain has TRBV19 and TRBJ2-7, with a weak D call TRBD2 (5 bases). This CDR3 has 13 residues. Deletions cut 9 bases from V and 3 bases from J, with 15 bases between. Germline assignment: CDR1 LNHDA and CDR2 SQIVND (reference sequence). The CDR3: CASPIGRGYEQYF. CDR3 in DNA: TGTGCCAGCCCCATCGGTCGGGGCTACGAGCAGTACTTC.

The chain carries TRBV2 and TRBJ1-5; D gene ambiguous. CDR3 length: 16 amino acids. V was shortened by 6 bases and J by 0 bases, with 15 bases between the two germline ends. CDR1 SNHLY and CDR2 FYNNEI come from the germline V gene. This chain's CDR3 is CASSLSWSYSNQPQHF. In DNA, the CDR3 is TGTGCCAGCAGCCTTTCGTGGAGTTATAGCAATCAGCCCCAGCATTTT.

This chain links TRBV28 with TRBJ1-5; 9 nucleotides align to TRBD1. From germline, CDR1 is MDHEN and CDR2 SYDVKM. This CDR3 comprises 15 residues. The junction had 4 bases not matched to a gene; V was cut back by 1 base and J by 6 bases. CDR3 sequence reads: CASSLYRDRAQPQHF. The DNA of the CDR3 is TGTGCCAGCAGTTTATATCGGGACAGGGCTCAGCCCCAGCATTTT.